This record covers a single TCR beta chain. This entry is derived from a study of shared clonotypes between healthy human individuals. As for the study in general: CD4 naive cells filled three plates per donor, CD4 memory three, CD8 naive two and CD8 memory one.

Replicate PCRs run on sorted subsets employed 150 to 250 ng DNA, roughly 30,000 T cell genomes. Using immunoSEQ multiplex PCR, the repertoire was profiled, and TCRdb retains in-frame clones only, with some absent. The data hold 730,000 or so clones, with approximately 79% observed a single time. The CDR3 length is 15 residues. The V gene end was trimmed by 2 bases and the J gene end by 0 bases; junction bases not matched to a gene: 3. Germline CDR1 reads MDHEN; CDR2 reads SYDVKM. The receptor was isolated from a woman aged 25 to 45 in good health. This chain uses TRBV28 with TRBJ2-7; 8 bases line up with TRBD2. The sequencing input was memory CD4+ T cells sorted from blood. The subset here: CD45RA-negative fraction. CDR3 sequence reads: CASSLISGISYEQYF. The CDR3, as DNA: TGTGCCAGCAGTTTAATTAGCGGGATCTCCTACGAGCAGTACTTC.